A selection of T cell receptor beta chains follows, all from one sample in a study of OX40 agonist ivuxolimab in advanced cancers. Data came from immunoSEQ multiplex PCR; TCRdb stores just in-frame clones and leaves some out. The table shows about 21,000 clones, with 80% to 90% occurring only once. Sequencing used CD4+ or CD8+ T cells sorted from blood, obtained in a trial of the OX40 agonist ivuxolimab. The receptors here all came from an adult with an advanced solid tumor such as melanoma, head and neck, liver or kidney cancer. Each CDR3 is given with its conserved first and last residue. Each record gives: J gene, CDR3 length, clone size, V gene, D gene, CDR3 protein, CDR3 DNA. The D gene is left open where the match is weak. A clone size is listed for some rows: how often the clone was seen (once, few, many), or a class if it is expanded.

j_call: TRBJ1-4
cdr3_length: 16
clone_size: NA
v_call: TRBV7-2
d_call: NA
cdr3_aa: CASSPVLVKNGEKLFF
cdr3_nt: TGTGCCAGCAGCCCAGTGTTGGTGAAAAACGGTGAAAAACTGTTTTTT

j_call: TRBJ1-1
cdr3_length: 16
clone_size: NA
v_call: TRBV11-2
d_call: NA
cdr3_aa: CASSPSWGQGSTEAFF
cdr3_nt: TGTGCCAGCAGCCCCTCGTGGGGGCAGGGATCCACTGAAGCTTTCTTT

j_call: TRBJ1-2
cdr3_length: 9
clone_size: NA
v_call: TRBV10-3
d_call: NA
cdr3_aa: CAMPAGYTF
cdr3_nt: TGTGCCATGCCAGCTGGCTACACCTTC

j_call: TRBJ2-1
cdr3_length: 15
clone_size: NA
v_call: TRBV6-6
d_call: NA
cdr3_aa: CASSYSTGAYNEQFF
cdr3_nt: TGTGCCAGCAGTTACTCCACCGGGGCCTACAATGAGCAGTTCTTC

j_call: TRBJ2-2
cdr3_length: 13
clone_size: NA
v_call: TRBV25-1
d_call: NA
cdr3_aa: CASSEFGGRELFF
cdr3_nt: TGTGCCAGCAGTGAATTTGGGGGGCGGGAGCTGTTTTTT

j_call: TRBJ2-1
cdr3_length: 16
clone_size: NA
v_call: TRBV28
d_call: TRBD2
cdr3_aa: CASRGGSGRRGNEQFF
cdr3_nt: TGTGCCAGCAGGGGCGGTAGCGGGAGAAGGGGAAATGAGCAGTTCTTC

j_call: TRBJ2-5
cdr3_length: 12
clone_size: NA
v_call: TRBV7-2
d_call: TRBD2
cdr3_aa: CASSWTSRTQYF
cdr3_nt: TGTGCCAGCAGCTGGACTAGCCGGACCCAGTACTTC

j_call: TRBJ1-5
cdr3_length: 19
clone_size: NA
v_call: TRBV30
d_call: NA
cdr3_aa: CAWSPPFGGFRFSNQPQHF
cdr3_nt: TGTGCCTGGAGTCCCCCGTTCGGGGGATTCAGATTTAGCAATCAGCCCCAGCATTTT

j_call: TRBJ2-5
cdr3_length: 13
clone_size: once
v_call: TRBV2
d_call: TRBD1
cdr3_aa: CASSTQGPGTQYF
cdr3_nt: TGTGCCAGCAGCACACAGGGGCCCGGGACCCAGTACTTC

j_call: TRBJ2-3
cdr3_length: 13
clone_size: NA
v_call: TRBV7-3
d_call: TRBD1
cdr3_aa: CASSRDRSDTQYF
cdr3_nt: TGTGCCAGCAGCCGGGACAGGTCAGATACGCAGTATTTT

j_call: TRBJ1-2
cdr3_length: 13
clone_size: NA
v_call: TRBV28
d_call: NA
cdr3_aa: CASSLAGWDGYTF
cdr3_nt: TGTGCCAGCAGTTTAGCTGGATGGGACGGCTACACCTTC

j_call: TRBJ1-5
cdr3_length: 15
clone_size: NA
v_call: TRBV28
d_call: NA
cdr3_aa: CASYMGMGSDQPQHF
cdr3_nt: TGTGCCAGCTATATGGGGATGGGGTCCGATCAGCCCCAGCATTTT

j_call: TRBJ1-1
cdr3_length: 11
clone_size: NA
v_call: TRBV6-6
d_call: NA
cdr3_aa: CASSSYTEAFF
cdr3_nt: TGTGCCAGCAGCTCTTACACTGAAGCTTTCTTT

j_call: TRBJ2-7
cdr3_length: 15
clone_size: NA
v_call: TRBV4-1
d_call: TRBD1
cdr3_aa: CASSRVRDSESEQYF
cdr3_nt: TGCGCCAGCAGCCGCGTCCGGGACAGTGAAAGCGAGCAGTACTTC

j_call: TRBJ1-5
cdr3_length: 15
clone_size: NA
v_call: TRBV18
d_call: TRBD1
cdr3_aa: CASSQGQGSNQPQHF
cdr3_nt: TGTGCCAGCTCGCAGGGACAGGGGAGCAATCAGCCCCAGCATTTT

j_call: TRBJ1-4
cdr3_length: 14
clone_size: few
v_call: TRBV28
d_call: TRBD1
cdr3_aa: CASSPGQFNEKLFF
cdr3_nt: TGTGCCAGCAGTCCGGGACAGTTTAATGAAAAACTGTTTTTT

j_call: TRBJ1-6
cdr3_length: 15
clone_size: NA
v_call: TRBV10-3
d_call: NA
cdr3_aa: CAISDQAGGSTPLHF
cdr3_nt: TGTGCCATCAGTGACCAGGCCGGTGGGAGTACACCCCTCCACTTT

j_call: TRBJ2-7
cdr3_length: 15
clone_size: NA
v_call: TRBV7-8
d_call: TRBD1
cdr3_aa: CASSPRFRQGNEQYF
cdr3_nt: TGTGCCAGCAGCCCCCGCTTTAGACAGGGCAACGAGCAGTACTTC

j_call: TRBJ1-2
cdr3_length: 15
clone_size: NA
v_call: TRBV6-6
d_call: NA
cdr3_aa: CASSYTSTANYGYTF
cdr3_nt: TGTGCCAGCAGTTACACCAGTACAGCCAACTATGGCTACACCTTC

j_call: TRBJ2-3
cdr3_length: 16
clone_size: NA
v_call: TRBV4-2
d_call: TRBD1
cdr3_aa: CASSQDDRGPGDTQYF
cdr3_nt: TGTGCCAGCAGCCAAGATGACAGGGGGCCTGGTGATACGCAGTATTTT